The clone carrying this T cell receptor (beta chain) was recorded a few times. The antigen remains undetermined. This PCR relied on a set of 60 Vbeta primers and 13 Jbeta primers. Profiled with immunoSEQ multiplex PCR; TCRdb holds only in-frame clones, not every one. The table lists fewer than 250,000 clones, more than 65% of them singletons. These data belong to a study of cytomegalovirus exposure and HLA in healthy donors. CDR1 and CDR2 from the germline V gene are LNHDA and SQIVND (reference sequence). There are 15 residues in the CDR3. J was trimmed by 0 bases and V by 3 bases; bases with no gene match: 2. Broader study findings: Per a later analysis, approximately 16,000 TCR beta sequences showed association with HLA alleles at 0.05 false discovery rate. Cytomegalovirus association was assigned to about 150 TCR beta chains.

The specimen sequenced was PBMCs. The TCR sequence derives from a woman aged 25 to 39 in good health and CMV-seropositive. The chain combines TRBV19 with TRBJ1-1, with 9 bases fitting TRBD1. As DNA, the CDR3 is TGTGCCAGTAGTATGGGGACAGGGCTGAACACTGAAGCTTTCTTT. It specifies CASSMGTGLNTEAFF.